The next 11 T cell receptor beta chains were all read from a single sample in a study of blood T cell repertoires in COVID-19. Libraries were prepared by immunoSEQ multiplex PCR; TCRdb keeps only in-frame clonotypes and omits some of them. The data show roughly 180,000 clones, with around 80% seen just once and 6% to 7% held by the top ten. Material for sequencing was peripheral blood. The receptors derive from a woman aged 35 to 49 with COVID-19, enrolled during active disease.

This clone has only one observation. The rearrangement joins TRBV18 to TRBJ1-4; no clear D. In germline, CDR1 is KGHSH, CDR2 LQKENI. The CDR3 runs 14 residues. The germline V and J ends were trimmed by 4 bases and 6 bases, with 12 bases remaining between them. In DNA form, the CDR3 reads TGTGCCAGCTCACGGGCAGTGGGCGATGAAAAACTGTTTTTT. This gives the protein CASSRAVGDEKLFF.

The rearrangement links TRBV3-1 (or the pseudogene TRBV3-2) to TRBJ1-2, with TRBD1 matching over 8 bases. Trimming at V came to 4 bases and at J to 2 bases, leaving 15 bases not matched to a gene. Germline CDR1 is LGHDT and CDR2 is YNNKEL (reference sequence). The CDR3 is 18 amino acids. The CDR3 nucleotides read TGTGCCAGCAGCCCAGCCCGGACAGGGTATGTAACCAACTATGGCTACACCTTC. This sequence encodes CASSPARTGYVTNYGYTF.

This clone was seen ten or more times. The CDR3 sequence: CASSDLASLEQFF. The CDR3 nucleotides are TGTGCCAGCAGTGACTTAGCTTCCCTTGAGCAGTTCTTC. The chain is built from TRBV25-1 and TRBJ2-1; no firm D call. V was pared by 3 bases and J by 9 bases, with 12 bases between. Germline loops: CDR1 MGHDK, CDR2 SYGVNS. The CDR3 contains 13 residues.

The rearrangement joins TRBV6-5 to TRBJ2-7, with unresolved D. Trimming removed 5 bases at V and 6 bases at J, with 20 bases between. Germline CDR1 and CDR2: MNHEY and SVGAGI. This CDR3 has 15 amino acids. The DNA for the CDR3 is TGTGCCAGCAGTCTAAATTCCTATCATTTGCGCGAGCAGTACTTC. It encodes CASSLNSYHLREQYF.

The V call is TRBV6-5, the J call TRBJ1-6; tentative D call: TRBD1 (6 bases). CDR3 size: 15 residues. V lost 2 bases and J lost 10, with 15 bases in between. Germline CDR1 is MNHEY and CDR2 is SVGAGI. The CDR3 nucleotides read TGTGCCAGCAGTTACGAGGGGGTGGTCTGGTCACCCCTCCACTTT. It encodes CASSYEGVVWSPLHF.

This clone was detected only once. CDR3 DNA sequence: TGTGCCAGCAGCTTAAACCTACTAGCCGTCGCGAACACCGGGGAGCTGTTTTTT. It is translated as CASSLNLLAVANTGELFF. The gene calls are TRBV7-3 and TRBJ2-2; TRBD2 is a possible D gene (6 bases). V shed 1 base and J shed 0 bases, with 15 bases lying between them. The CDR3 totals 18 residues. The germline V gene encodes CDR1 SGHTA and CDR2 FQGTGA.

The V gene is TRBV6-6, the J gene TRBJ1-1, with 11 bases that match TRBD1. CDR1 is MNHNY and CDR2 is SVGAGI in the germline V gene (reference sequence). This CDR3 contains 13 residues. The ends lost 5 bases at V and 6 bases at J; junction bases unmatched: 2. The CDR3 DNA reads as TGTGCCAGCAGTGCGGACAGGGGGCCTGAAGCTTTCTTT. Residues: CASSADRGPEAFF.

V and J are TRBV10-1 and TRBJ2-1; the match to TRBD2 covers 8 bases. Trimming cost V 10 bases and J 9 bases; bases outside gene matches: 17. This CDR3 contains 15 residues. The germline V gene encodes CDR1 WNHNN and CDR2 SYGVQD (reference sequence). CDR3 residues: CATSGEVGGRTEQFF. Written as DNA, the CDR3 is TGCGCCACCTCAGGGGAGGTAGGCGGGAGGACTGAGCAGTTCTTC.

The chain uses TRBV19 and TRBJ1-6, with D hard to call. This CDR3 comprises 12 residues. Trimming removed 6 bases from V and 8 bases from J, with 8 bases in between. CDR1 LNHDA and CDR2 SQIVND come from the germline V gene (reference sequence). CDR3: CASRLLDSPLHF. CDR3 coding DNA: TGTGCCAGTAGGCTGCTAGATTCACCCCTCCACTTT.

The rearrangement joins TRBV19 to TRBJ1-6; perhaps TRBD1 as D (5 bases). Germline CDR1 is LNHDA and CDR2 is SQIVND (reference sequence). The ends were cut back, 4 bases at V and 9 bases at J, with 13 bases in the middle. This CDR3 is built from 14 residues. CDR3 residues: CASSTSGPSSPLHF. CDR3 sequence (DNA): TGTGCCAGTAGTACTTCAGGGCCTTCTTCACCCCTCCACTTT. The variable domain in full, completed from reference TRBV19 and TRBJ1-6, reads DGGITQSPKYLFRKEGQNVTLSCEQNLNHDAMYWYRQDPGQGLRLIYYSQIVNDFQKGDIAEGYSVSREKKESFPLTVTSAQKNPTAFYLCASSTSGPSSPLHFGNGTRLTVT.

This clone was observed a handful of times. This chain links TRBV4-2 with TRBJ1-2; TRBD1 agrees at 10 bases. The CDR3 contains 15 residues. CDR1 and CDR2 from the germline V gene are LGHNA and YNFKEQ. V shed 2 bases and J 6 bases; nucleotides not matched to a gene: 6. The CDR3 spells CASSQRIGTGDGYTF. For the CDR3, the DNA is TGTGCCAGCAGCCAACGAATCGGGACAGGGGATGGCTACACCTTC.